These 20 T cell receptor beta chains were all obtained from the same sample, sequenced in a study of T cell responses to AZD1222 COVID-19 vaccine. The table came from immunoSEQ multiplex PCR; TCRdb's copy has only in-frame clones and leaves some out. The table has 100,000 to 150,000 clones, less than 95% seen once. The material was peripheral blood, obtained on day 0 of MenACWY control vaccination. Every receptor here comes from an adult in good health.

Notes on this clone: The same CDR3 arises from other DNA sequences in this sample as well. The V gene is TRBV27, the J gene TRBJ1-5; no firm D call. This CDR3 spans 13 amino acids. With 2 bases removed from V and 1 base from J, the gap between germline ends came to 3 bases. Germline V lookup: CDR1 MNHEY, CDR2 SMNVEV (reference sequence). CDR3 residues: CASSLGSNQPQHF. CDR3 in DNA: TGTGCCAGCAGTTTAGGGAGCAATCAGCCCCAGCATTTT.

The V call is TRBV6-4, the J call TRBJ2-3; D is uncertain. There are 14 residues in the CDR3. With 6 bases removed from V and 2 bases from J, the gap between germline ends came to 12 bases. The germline V gene encodes CDR1 MRHNA and CDR2 SNTAGT. In DNA form, the CDR3 reads TGTGCCAGCAGCGCCGACTCCTCCACAGATACGCAGTATTTT. Protein product: CASSADSSTDTQYF.

The CDR3 nucleotides are TGTGCCAGCAGCCAAGATCCCCGCAGGGGAGATGAGCAGTTCTTC. Translated: CASSQDPRRGDEQFF. The chain combines TRBV4-2 with TRBJ2-1, with a weak D call TRBD1 (6 bases). V lost 0 bases to trimming and J lost 8 bases, with 14 bases between them. The germline V gene encodes CDR1 LGHNA and CDR2 YNFKEQ. The CDR3 consists of 15 residues.

This chain connects TRBV29-1 to TRBJ2-2; 8 bases are a match to TRBD1. Looked up from germline, CDR1 is SQVTM and CDR2 is ANQGSEA. The V and J ends lost 6 bases and 4 bases, in that order; junction bases with no gene match: 4. The CDR3 extends over 13 amino acids. This chain's CDR3 is CSVGGQATGELFF. The CDR3 DNA follows: TGCAGCGTCGGGGGACAGGCCACCGGGGAGCTGTTTTTT.

The table lists this clone with a count of one. The rearrangement joins TRBV6-4 to TRBJ2-2; D gene unclear. Germline V gene sequence: CDR1 MRHNA, CDR2 SNTAGT. Trimming stripped 7 bases from V and 6 bases from J, with 12 bases between. CDR3 size: 13 residues. The CDR3 region has the DNA TGTGCCAGCAACTTTGACGGATCCGGGGAGCTGTTTTTT. Its protein product is CASNFDGSGELFF.

The chain carries TRBV29-1 and TRBJ1-5; 10 nucleotides align to TRBD1. V was clipped by 6 bases and J by 6 bases; unmatched bases: 5. The CDR3 contains 13 residues. Looked up from germline, CDR1 is SQVTM and CDR2 is ANQGSEA. CDR3 coding DNA: TGCAGCGTAGGGACAGGGGTAGGTCAGCCCCAGCATTTT. This encodes CSVGTGVGQPQHF. The full variable domain, completed using reference TRBV29-1 and TRBJ1-5, is SAVISQKPSRDICQRGTSLTIQCQVDSQVTMMFWYRQQPGQSLTLIATANQGSEATYESGFVIDKFPISRPNLTFSTLTVSNMSPEDSSIYLCSVGTGVGQPQHFGDGTRLSIL.

This sequence joins TRBV5-6 and TRBJ2-6, with D possibly TRBD1 on 5 matching bases. With 1 base removed from V and 2 bases from J, the gap between germline ends came to 7 bases. This CDR3 spans 15 amino acids. Germline V gives CDR1 SGHDT, CDR2 YYEEEE. CDR3 bases: TGTGCCAGCAGCTTGTTAGGGGCTGGGGCCAACGTCCTGACTTTC. This encodes CASSLLGAGANVLTF. Looking up the rest from reference TRBV5-6 and TRBJ2-6 gives the full variable domain: DAGVTQSPTHLIKTRGQQVTLRCSPKSGHDTVSWYQQALGQGPQFIFQYYEEEERQRGNFPDRFSGHQFPNYSSELNVNALLLGDSALYLCASSLLGAGANVLTFGAGSRLTVL.

This rearrangement joins TRBV10-3 to TRBJ1-1, with TRBD1 identical over 8 bases. J lost 1 base, V lost 9 bases, and 13 bases had no gene match. Germline loops: CDR1 ENHRY, CDR2 SYGVKD. The CDR3 runs 16 residues. CDR3 residues: CAISPGQGWGNTEAFF. The CDR3 DNA reads TGTGCCATTTCTCCAGGACAGGGCTGGGGGAACACTGAAGCTTTCTTT.

The rearrangement joins TRBV28 to TRBJ2-5; D might be TRBD1 or TRBD2, each matching 6 bases. The ends were cut back, 5 bases at V and 5 bases at J, with 18 bases in the middle. CDR3 length equals 15 residues. Germline assignment: CDR1 MDHEN and CDR2 SYDVKM. This chain's CDR3 is CASSTPLGGRETQYF. In nucleotides, the CDR3 is TGTGCCAGCAGTACACCCCTAGGGGGGAGGGAGACCCAGTACTTC.

The chain employs TRBV5-6 and TRBJ1-4, with 7 bases identical to TRBD1. The J segment lost 6 bases and the V segment lost 6 bases, leaving 5 bases of the junction unmatched. Germline V gene sequence: CDR1 SGHDT, CDR2 YYEEEE. There are 13 residues in the CDR3. The CDR3 DNA follows: TGTGCCAGCATCGAAGACAGGGATGAAAAACTGTTTTTT. It encodes CASIEDRDEKLFF.

The chain couples TRBV5-6 to TRBJ2-7; D may be TRBD2 (5 bases). Germline CDR1 SGHDT, CDR2 YYEEEE. The CDR3 length is 14 residues. The V end was cut by 2 bases, the J end by 4 bases, with 13 bases between. The CDR3 DNA follows: TGTGCCAGCAGCTTCTCAGCGGCGAGATACGAGCAGTACTTC. It translates to CASSFSAARYEQYF.

With respect to this clone: An end of the junction differs from the germline gene, which may be a read error. The rearrangement joins TRBV6-2 or TRBV6-3 to TRBJ2-5; 8 bases match TRBD2. This CDR3 comprises 16 residues. Germline V gene data show CDR1 as MNHEY and CDR2 as SVGEGT. CDR3 DNA sequence: TGTACCAGCAGTTATCTTCCCATAGCGGGGCAAGAGACCCAGTACTTC. Its protein product is CTSSYLPIAGQETQYF.

This clone was detected only a few times. This chain links TRBV28 with TRBJ1-5, with 8 bases that match TRBD1. CDR3 length: 14 amino acids. The germline gives CDR1 MDHEN, CDR2 SYDVKM. The V segment lost 7 bases and the J segment 3 bases; nucleotides outside the gene matches: 5. The CDR3 region is CASTGQGHNQPQHF. CDR3 nucleotides: TGTGCCAGCACAGGACAGGGACACAATCAGCCCCAGCATTTT.

The chain is built from TRBV6-5 and TRBJ1-6, with a tentative D call TRBD1 (6 bases). Germline-derived CDR1 and CDR2 are MNHEY and SVGAGI. V lost 4 bases and J lost 10, with 14 bases in between. The CDR3 extends over 14 amino acids. CDR3 protein: CASSLVQGSSPLHF. CDR3 nucleotide sequence: TGTGCCAGCAGTTTAGTACAGGGTTCATCACCCCTCCACTTT.

V is TRBV27 and J is TRBJ2-3; tentative D call: TRBD1 (6 bases). Per the germline V gene, CDR1 is MNHEY and CDR2 is SMNVEV (reference sequence). The CDR3 spans 15 residues. V was trimmed by 2 bases and J by 1 base, leaving 10 bases between them. CDR3 loop: CASSLGGAGTDTQYF. CDR3 coding DNA: TGTGCCAGCAGTTTAGGGGGCGCGGGCACAGATACGCAGTATTTT.

The gene calls are TRBV7-6 and TRBJ1-4; the match to TRBD1 covers 9 bases. Germline CDR1 is SGHVS and CDR2 is FNYEAQ. The V gene end was trimmed by 2 bases and the J gene end by 8 bases; junction bases not matched to a gene: 6. The length of the CDR3 is 15 residues. The CDR3 loop reads CASSLYRGLGEKLFF. CDR3 nucleotides: TGTGCCAGCAGCTTATACAGGGGGCTTGGCGAAAAACTGTTTTTT.

This chain links TRBV6-2 or TRBV6-3 with TRBJ1-1, with unresolved D. The CDR3 loop spans 14 amino acids. The germline V and J ends were trimmed by 5 bases and 1 base, with 11 bases remaining between them. Germline V gene data show CDR1 as MNHEY and CDR2 as SVGEGT. The CDR3 is CASSVVRGNTEAFF. CDR3 in DNA: TGTGCCAGCAGTGTGGTCCGAGGGAACACTGAAGCTTTCTTT.

CDR3 region: CASSLYSSGRHYEQYV. Written as DNA, the CDR3 is TGTGCCAGCAGCTTATATTCTAGCGGGCGACACTACGAGCAGTACGTC. The chain has TRBV7-9 and TRBJ2-7; the match to TRBD2 covers 8 bases. Germline trimming cut 2 bases from V and 3 bases from J; bases unmatched to any gene: 9. Looked up from germline, CDR1 is SEHNR and CDR2 is FQNEAQ (reference sequence). This CDR3 comprises 16 residues.

This clone was detected only once. The gene calls are TRBV7-8 and TRBJ2-7, with 9 bases aligning to TRBD1. Germline values: CDR1 SGHVS, CDR2 FQNEAQ. Trimming at V came to 10 bases and at J to 8 bases, leaving 6 bases not matched to a gene. The CDR3 is 11 amino acids. The CDR3 coding sequence is TGTGCCACCGGACAGGGGCCTAAGCAGTACTTC. Its translation is CATGQGPKQYF.

The chain combines TRBV7-9 with TRBJ1-2; a weak D match, TRBD1 (6 bases). CDR1 and CDR2 (germline): SEHNR, FQNEAQ (reference sequence). There are 14 residues in the CDR3. Trimming cost V 1 base and J 7 bases, with 13 bases left between them. The chain's CDR3 is CASSLDWGAGGYTF. The CDR3 region has the DNA TGTGCCAGCAGCTTAGATTGGGGGGCAGGTGGCTACACCTTC.